Each of the 4 T cell receptor beta chains below was sequenced from the same sample in a study of blood T cell repertoires in COVID-19 (TCRdb year 2020). Libraries were made using the immunoSEQ multiplex PCR assay. TCRdb carries this immuneACCESS record with in-frame sequences only. Its versions omit some clonotypes, under half of them owing to an unresolved V gene in the studies checked, with the rest unexplained. The table for this sample lists fewer than 250,000 clones; roughly 90% of them were counted only once. The leading ten clones occupy 0.82% of the sample. Sequenced material: peripheral blood. Receptors were obtained from a man aged 55 to 70 with COVID-19, enrolled during active disease.

J is TRBJ1-3 and V is TRBV3-1 (or the pseudogene TRBV3-2); D is uncertain. The germline gives CDR1 LGHDT, CDR2 YNNKEL (reference sequence). The CDR3 length is 13 residues. With 2 bases removed from V and 2 bases from J, the gap between germline ends came to 4 bases. CDR3 coding DNA: TGTGCCAGCAGCCAACAGACTGGAAACACCATATATTTT. Translation gives CASSQQTGNTIYF.

The rearrangement links TRBV11-3 to TRBJ2-3; TRBD2 aligns across 7 bases. CDR1 and CDR2 from the germline V gene are SGHNT and YENEEA. Trimming cost V 6 bases and J 4 bases; bases outside gene matches: 7. This CDR3 has 14 amino acids. CDR3 sequence reads: CASSRGVGADTQYF. CDR3 bases: TGTGCCAGCAGTCGGGGGGTAGGGGCAGATACGCAGTATTTT.

This clone has more than one count but fewer than ten. The chain carries TRBV19 and TRBJ2-1; 12 bases fit TRBD2. With V trimmed by 3 bases and J by 8 bases, 2 bases remained unmatched. There are 14 residues in the CDR3. CDR1 is LNHDA and CDR2 is SQIVND in the germline V gene (reference sequence). The CDR3, as DNA: TGTGCCAGTAGTATGACTAGCGGGAGTGATGAGCAGTTCTTC. Its protein is CASSMTSGSDEQFF.

The V and J genes are TRBV27 and TRBJ2-7; TRBD2 might be the D (5 bases). V gave up 4 bases and J gave up 4 bases, with 17 bases separating them. CDR1 and CDR2 (germline): MNHEY, SMNVEV (reference sequence). This CDR3 comprises 15 residues. The CDR3 sequence: CASSSPGNRAYEQYF. The CDR3 DNA reads as TGTGCCAGCAGTTCACCGGGGAATCGGGCTTACGAGCAGTACTTC.